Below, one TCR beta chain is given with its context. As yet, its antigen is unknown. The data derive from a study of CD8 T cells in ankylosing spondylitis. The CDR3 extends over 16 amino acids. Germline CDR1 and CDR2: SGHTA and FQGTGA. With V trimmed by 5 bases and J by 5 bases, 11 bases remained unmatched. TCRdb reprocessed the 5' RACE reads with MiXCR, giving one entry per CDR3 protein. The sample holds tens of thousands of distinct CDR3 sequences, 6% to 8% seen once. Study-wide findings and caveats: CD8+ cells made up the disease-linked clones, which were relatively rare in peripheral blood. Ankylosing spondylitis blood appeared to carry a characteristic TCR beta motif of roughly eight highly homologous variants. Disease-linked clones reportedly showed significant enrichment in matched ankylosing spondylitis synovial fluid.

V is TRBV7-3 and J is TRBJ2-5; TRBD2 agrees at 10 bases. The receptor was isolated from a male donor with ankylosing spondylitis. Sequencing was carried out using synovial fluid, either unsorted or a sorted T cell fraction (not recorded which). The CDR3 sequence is CASSPSGRAGSETQYF. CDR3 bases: TGTGCCAGCAGCCCGAGCGGGAGGGCCGGTTCTGAGACCCAGTACTTC.